The 8 T cell receptor beta chains below all came from one sample that was sequenced in a study of T cell responses to AZD1222 COVID-19 vaccine. The method was immunoSEQ multiplex PCR; TCRdb's version includes in-frame clones alone and lacks a portion of them. The table records tens of thousands of clones, approximately 85% of them present only once. Sample: peripheral blood, taken on day 0 of AZD1222 vaccination. Receptors originate from an adult in good health.

The genes are TRBV7-2 and TRBJ2-7, with D perhaps matching TRBD1 (7 bases). Trimming pared 0 bases from V and 2 bases from J, leaving 14 bases between. Germline values: CDR1 SGHTA, CDR2 FQGNSA. The CDR3 is made up of 16 amino acids. The DNA for the CDR3 is TGTGCCAGCAGCTTAGCTGCAGGGGGAGGAACCTACGAGCAGTACTTC. Protein sequence: CASSLAAGGGTYEQYF.

The chain couples TRBV4-2 to TRBJ2-5; D gene uncertain. The CDR3 is 15 residues long. V lost 4 bases and J lost 2, with 14 bases in between. Germline values: CDR1 LGHNA, CDR2 YNFKEQ. The CDR3 DNA reads as TGTGCCAGCAGCCCCCAGACCGGTGGGCAAGAGACCCAGTACTTC. This sequence encodes CASSPQTGGQETQYF.

This clone appeared once. The J gene is TRBJ1-5, the V gene TRBV9, with TRBD1 identical over 8 bases. Germline CDR1 is SGDLS and CDR2 is YYNGEE. Trimming cost V 5 bases and J 5 bases; bases outside gene matches: 6. CDR3 length: 14 residues. The CDR3 loop is CASSPGQDYQPQHF. The CDR3 DNA follows: TGTGCCAGCAGTCCGGGACAGGACTATCAGCCCCAGCATTTT.

This chain connects TRBV7-9 to TRBJ1-1; possibly TRBD1 for D (6 bases). This CDR3 is 14 amino acids long. Trimming took off 5 bases at V and 2 bases at J, with 12 bases between the two ends. In germline, CDR1 is SEHNR, CDR2 FQNEAQ (reference sequence). CDR3 nucleotide sequence: TGTGCCAGCAGCAAACAGGGACCCAACACTGAAGCTTTCTTT. This sequence encodes CASSKQGPNTEAFF. Full variable domain (rest looked up from reference TRBV7-9 and TRBJ1-1): DTGVSQNPRHKITKRGQNVTFRCDPISEHNRLYWYRQTLGQGPEFLTYFQNEAQLEKSRLLSDRFSAERPKGSFSTLEIQRTEQGDSAMYLCASSKQGPNTEAFFGQGTRLTVV.

The chain links TRBV9 to TRBJ2-3; TRBD1 is a possible D gene (5 bases). Trimming shortened V by 0 bases and J by 3 bases, and 11 bases separated the two germline ends. Germline CDR1 reads SGDLS; CDR2 reads YYNGEE. This CDR3 contains 15 residues. CDR3 DNA sequence: TGTGCCAGCAGCGTAGCGCAGGGTTGGACAGATACGCAGTATTTT. Its translation is CASSVAQGWTDTQYF.

V is TRBV30 and J is TRBJ2-1; TRBD2 is a possible D gene (6 bases). This CDR3 region has 12 residues. V lost 3 bases and J 12 bases, leaving 15 bases between the germline ends. CDR1 is GTSNPN and CDR2 is SVGIG in the germline V gene (reference sequence). The CDR3 nucleotides read TGTGCCTGGAGGGGGGGATATGGAGGGCAGTTCTTC. It translates to CAWRGGYGGQFF.

A word on this clone: In this CDR3 the conserved last residue, phenylalanine or tryptophan, is missing, so a read error is likely. The limits of the CDR3 on the DNA are not certain, so only TCRdb's listed CDR3 is given. The chain links TRBV4-1 to TRBJ2-2; the table's D call of TRBD1 was not tested on the DNA. CDR1 MGHRA and CDR2 YSYEKL come from the germline V gene. The length of the CDR3 is 18 amino acids, counting both ends. This chain's CDR3 is CASSQVAHRQGEHRGAEI.

V usage is TRBV18 and J usage is TRBJ2-5, with a tentative D call TRBD1 (6 bases). Germline V gene lookup returns CDR1 KGHSH and CDR2 LQKENI. Trimming cost V 0 bases and J 3 bases, with 8 bases left between them. The CDR3 consists of 14 residues. CDR3 sequence (DNA): TGTGCCAGCTCACCACCGTCAGGGGAAGAGACCCAGTACTTC. The encoded protein is CASSPPSGEETQYF.